These 28 T cell receptor beta chains were sequenced from one sample in a study of blood T cell repertoires in COVID-19. TCRdb's table, derived via immunoSEQ multiplex PCR, lists solely in-frame clones and lacks some. Of roughly 120,000 clones listed, 60% to 85% are singletons. Specimen: peripheral blood. These receptors were collected from a man aged 70 or older with acute or convalescent COVID-19.

The chain uses TRBV21-1 and TRBJ2-7; the table gives TRBD1 as D, unverified against the DNA. TRBV21-1 is recorded as a pseudogene. The CDR3 has 14 amino acids. In nucleotides, the CDR3 is TGTGCCAGCGAACCTTGGACAGGGACCTACGAGCAGTACTTC. Its translation: CASEPWTGTYEQYF.

The chain is built from TRBV4-1 and TRBJ2-3, with 9 bases aligning to TRBD2. J was trimmed by 1 base and V by 4 bases; bases with no gene match: 0. This CDR3 is 14 amino acids long. The germline CDR1 and CDR2 sequences are MGHRA and YSYEKL. The CDR3 is CASSPSGGTDTQYF. CDR3 sequence (DNA): TGCGCCAGCAGCCCTAGCGGGGGCACAGATACGCAGTATTTT.

To note about this clone: One end of the junction varies from germline; a read error may be responsible. V and J are TRBV19 and TRBJ2-5; TRBD1 is a possible D gene (6 bases). Per the germline V gene, CDR1 is LNHDA and CDR2 is SQIVND (reference sequence). This CDR3 spans 12 amino acids. Written as DNA, the CDR3 is TGTGCCAGCAGTACAGGGTTCGAGACCCAGTACTTC. Its translation: CASSTGFETQYF.

The chain is built from TRBV5-4 and TRBJ1-1; D not certain. Trimming pared 0 bases from V and 4 bases from J, leaving 10 bases between. The CDR3 runs to 14 residues. CDR1 is SGHNT and CDR2 is YYREEE in the germline V gene (reference sequence). The CDR3: CASSLEAGLTEAFF. For the CDR3, the DNA is TGTGCCAGCAGCTTGGAGGCGGGCCTCACTGAAGCTTTCTTT.

This clone was detected only a few times. The chain links TRBV5-4 to TRBJ1-3; 7 positions match TRBD1. The germline V gene encodes CDR1 SGHNT and CDR2 YYREEE (reference sequence). With 2 bases clipped from V and 2 bases from J, the junction kept 4 bases outside the gene matches. The CDR3 runs 15 residues. The CDR3 spells CASSLLGQAGNTIYF. CDR3 nucleotides: TGTGCCAGCAGCTTATTAGGACAGGCTGGAAACACCATATATTTT.

J is TRBJ2-5 and V is TRBV4-1; D may be TRBD1 (5 bases). CDR3 size: 14 residues. Trimming cost V 4 bases and J 1 base, with 10 bases left between them. CDR1 and CDR2 (germline): MGHRA, YSYEKL. DNA for the CDR3: TGCGCCAGCAGCCCTAGACAGATCCAAGAGACCCAGTACTTC. This sequence encodes CASSPRQIQETQYF.

This clone turned up a few times. The CDR3 sequence: CASSPSGAPSYEQYF. CDR3 in DNA: TGTGCCAGCAGTCCGAGCGGGGCCCCCTCCTACGAGCAGTACTTC. The chain employs TRBV5-4 and TRBJ2-7; 7 positions match TRBD2. The germline CDR1 and CDR2 sequences are SGHNT and YYREEE (reference sequence). This CDR3 spans 15 amino acids. Trimming cost V 5 bases and J 0 bases; bases outside gene matches: 8.

In the case of this clone: The junction differs from germline at one of its ends, possibly a read error. Other DNA sequences within the sample encode an identical CDR3. This chain joins TRBV6-5 and TRBJ1-2; no clear D gene. The CDR3 runs 15 residues. Germline lookup yields CDR1 MNHEY and CDR2 SVGAGI. The CDR3 region is CASSYSYRVEHGYTF. DNA for the CDR3: TGTGCCAGCAGCTACTCGTACCGGGTCGAGCATGGCTACACCTTC.

This clone has only a few counts. The V gene is TRBV2, the J gene TRBJ2-1; possible D gene TRBD2, 5 bases. V was cut by 2 bases and J by 8 bases, with 10 bases left in between. Germline loops: CDR1 SNHLY, CDR2 FYNNEI. The CDR3 consists of 13 residues. The CDR3 DNA reads TGTGCCAGCAGTGAATGGTCGGGGTATGAGCAGTTCTTC. Translating gives CASSEWSGYEQFF.

A single count supports this clone. The J gene is TRBJ2-1, the V gene TRBV6-5; D is unresolved. Looked up from germline, CDR1 is MNHEY and CDR2 is SVGAGI. V lost 1 base to trimming and J lost 7 bases, with 8 bases between them. The CDR3 loop spans 13 amino acids. The CDR3 loop is CASSYFADNEQFF. Written as DNA, the CDR3 is TGTGCCAGCAGTTACTTCGCAGATAATGAGCAGTTCTTC.

The chain employs TRBV5-1 and TRBJ1-4, with a possible D match to TRBD1 (5 bases). CDR1 and CDR2 from the germline V gene are SGHRS and YFSETQ. V was shortened by 4 bases and J by 4 bases, with 14 bases between the two germline ends. This CDR3 has 15 residues. Written as DNA, the CDR3 is TGCGCCAGCAGCCAACAGGACGGGTTTAATGAAAAACTGTTTTTT. It encodes CASSQQDGFNEKLFF.

The rearrangement joins TRBV4-2 to TRBJ1-2, with D tentatively TRBD1 (5 bases). Trimming stripped 6 bases from V and 4 bases from J, with 15 bases between. The length of the CDR3 is 14 residues. Germline lookup yields CDR1 LGHNA and CDR2 YNFKEQ. Written as DNA, the CDR3 is TGTGCCAGCAGTCCGGAGGCGGGGGGCTATGGCTACACCTTC. It yields the protein CASSPEAGGYGYTF.

V gene TRBV7-3 combines with J gene TRBJ1-2; tentative D call: TRBD1 (5 bases). The V and J ends lost 4 bases and 6 bases respectively, with 12 bases between them. Germline V gene sequence: CDR1 SGHTA, CDR2 FQGTGA. This CDR3 comprises 13 residues. CDR3 region: CASSWNGGDGYTF. The CDR3 coding sequence is TGTGCCAGCAGCTGGAACGGGGGGGATGGCTACACCTTC.

This sequence joins TRBV4-1 and TRBJ2-7; 7 bases are a match to TRBD2. Germline V CDR1 and CDR2: MGHRA, YSYEKL. CDR3 size: 14 residues. The trim removed 1 base at V and 9 bases at J, leaving 9 bases unmatched. The CDR3 sequence is CASSQGEASGWQYF. In DNA form, the CDR3 reads TGCGCCAGCAGCCAAGGAGAGGCTAGCGGTTGGCAGTACTTC.

The table lists this clone with a count of one. The rearrangement joins TRBV5-1 to TRBJ1-2, with 8 bases matching TRBD1. V lost 6 bases to trimming and J lost 7 bases; unmatched junction nucleotides: 17. The V gene's germline CDR1 is SGHRS and CDR2 YFSETQ. The CDR3 has 16 residues. The CDR3 region has the DNA TGCGCCAGCACCGACTTGACAGGGGCGCGAGGTGGTGGCTACACCTTC. It encodes CASTDLTGARGGGYTF.

V is TRBV24-1 and J is TRBJ1-2; D may be TRBD1 (6 bases). The CDR3 runs to 15 residues. Germline lookup yields CDR1 KGHDR and CDR2 SFDVKD. V was pared by 4 bases and J by 7 bases, with 18 bases between. CDR3 residues: CATSETGKVGVGYTF. The CDR3 DNA reads as TGTGCCACCAGTGAAACAGGGAAGGTTGGAGTTGGCTACACCTTC.

The chain uses TRBV3-1 (or the pseudogene TRBV3-2) and TRBJ1-3; 8 nucleotides align to TRBD1. The trim removed 4 bases at V and 3 bases at J, leaving 8 bases unmatched. The CDR3 spans 16 residues. Germline values: CDR1 LGHDT, CDR2 YNNKEL (reference sequence). The CDR3 coding sequence is TGTGCCAGCAGCCTCCCCGGACAGGGCGGTGGAAACACCATATATTTT. This sequence encodes CASSLPGQGGGNTIYF.

V gene TRBV9 combines with J gene TRBJ1-2, with 8 bases that match TRBD1. J gave up 0 bases and V 3 bases, and 1 base lay outside the gene matches. The length of the CDR3 is 14 residues. Germline loops: CDR1 SGDLS, CDR2 YYNGEE. The CDR3 reads CASSGDRPNYGYTF. The CDR3 DNA is TGTGCCAGCAGCGGGGACAGGCCTAACTATGGCTACACCTTC.

The chain links TRBV5-8 to TRBJ2-3; 10 positions match TRBD1. Germline values: CDR1 SGHTS, CDR2 YDEGEE. V shed 4 bases and J 0 bases; nucleotides not matched to a gene: 5. CDR3 length: 16 amino acids. CDR3 sequence (DNA): TGTGCCAGCAGCCCTCCGGGACAGGGGAGCACAGATACGCAGTATTTT. Protein sequence: CASSPPGQGSTDTQYF.

V and J are TRBV3-1 (or the pseudogene TRBV3-2) and TRBJ2-1; 8 bases map to TRBD2. The V and J ends lost 8 bases and 7 bases, in that order; junction bases with no gene match: 19. Looked up from germline, CDR1 is LGHDT and CDR2 is YNNKEL (reference sequence). The CDR3 runs to 17 residues. This CDR3 reads CASSPRVALGGVNEQFF. CDR3 coding DNA: TGTGCCAGCTCCCCCCGGGTGGCTCTCGGGGGGGTGAATGAGCAGTTCTTC.

This sequence joins TRBV7-2 and TRBJ2-1; a possible D gene is TRBD2 (5 bases). The CDR3 covers 14 residues. Looked up from germline, CDR1 is SGHTA and CDR2 is FQGNSA. V lost 1 base to trimming and J lost 7 bases, with 11 bases between them. CDR3 amino acids: CASSLGRGRNEQFF. CDR3 nucleotides: TGTGCCAGCAGCTTAGGTCGGGGAAGGAATGAGCAGTTCTTC.

This chain uses TRBV5-4 with TRBJ2-3; possible D gene TRBD2, 6 bases. Trimming removed 4 bases at V and 0 bases at J, with 9 bases between. The CDR3 has 14 amino acids. CDR1 SGHNT and CDR2 YYREEE come from the germline V gene (reference sequence). The CDR3 DNA sequence: TGTGCCAGCAGCAGGACTACTAGCACAGATACGCAGTATTTT. The encoded protein is CASSRTTSTDTQYF.

V is TRBV7-2 and J is TRBJ2-7; D not resolved. Per germline, CDR1 SGHTA and CDR2 FQGNSA. With 6 bases removed from V and 3 bases from J, the gap between germline ends came to 6 bases. The CDR3 covers 11 residues. The CDR3 DNA sequence: TGTGCCAGCAGTCCTAACTACGAGCAGTACTTC. Translation: CASSPNYEQYF.

This clone was seen only once. The chain carries TRBV12-5 and TRBJ1-2; TRBD1 aligns across 7 bases. Germline V CDR1 and CDR2: LGHNT, FRNRAP. The CDR3 has 15 residues. Losses at the gene ends were 7 bases for V and 4 bases for J; bases not matched to a gene: 12. The CDR3 sequence is CASAPGDRDFYGYTF. The DNA of the CDR3 is TGTGCTAGTGCCCCCGGGGACAGAGATTTCTATGGCTACACCTTC.

V is TRBV5-4 and J is TRBJ2-7, with D possibly being TRBD2 (6 bases). The CDR3 is 16 residues long. Germline CDR1 reads SGHNT; CDR2 reads YYREEE (reference sequence). Trimming took 0 bases from V and 5 from J, leaving 18 bases between them. The CDR3 loop is CASSLVHGGGRNEQYF. Written as DNA, the CDR3 is TGTGCCAGCAGCTTGGTTCATGGGGGAGGACGGAACGAGCAGTACTTC.

The rearrangement uses TRBV11-2 and TRBJ2-1, with TRBD2 matching over 9 bases. The CDR3 has 16 amino acids. V shed 1 base, J shed 2 bases, and the junction held 3 bases outside the gene matches. CDR1 and CDR2 from the germline V gene are SGHAT and FQNNGV. The CDR3 sequence is CASSLVAGGPYNEQFF. CDR3 nucleotide sequence: TGTGCCAGCAGCTTAGTTGCGGGGGGGCCCTACAATGAGCAGTTCTTC.

J is TRBJ2-3 and V is TRBV5-1; 10 positions agree with TRBD1. The CDR3 length is 16 residues. With 4 bases clipped from V and 5 bases from J, the junction kept 10 bases outside the gene matches. Germline V gene data show CDR1 as SGHRS and CDR2 as YFSETQ. In DNA form, the CDR3 reads TGCGCCAGCAGCCCCGGACAGGGGGTAGGTATAGATACGCAGTATTTT. Its translation is CASSPGQGVGIDTQYF.

This clone was seen a few times. The J gene is TRBJ1-4, the V gene TRBV6-5, with D possibly matching TRBD1 (6 bases). Trimming cost V 7 bases and J 5 bases, with 14 bases left between them. This CDR3 contains 14 residues. Germline CDR1 and CDR2: MNHEY and SVGAGI. The CDR3 region has the DNA TGTGCCAGCATTCGGACAGAAGCGAATGAAAAACTGTTTTTT. It codes for CASIRTEANEKLFF.